The 19 T cell receptor beta chains below were found in one sample sequenced in a study of immune characterization of retroperitoneal liposarcoma. TCRdb re-called the PCR reads with MiXCR, one entry per CDR3 protein. The sample lists more than 8,000 distinct CDR3 sequences, around a quarter occurring once. Sequencing was carried out using tumor tissue. The source of these receptors is a male donor with retroperitoneal liposarcoma.

The V gene is TRBV3-1, the J gene TRBJ2-1; D call uncertain. The CDR3 is 11 residues long. V was cut by 3 bases and J by 10 bases, with 7 bases left in between. From germline, CDR1 is LGHDT and CDR2 YNNKEL (reference sequence). CDR3 loop: CASSHLYEQFF. In DNA form, the CDR3 reads TGTGCCAGCAGCCACCTGTACGAGCAGTTCTTC.

Judged by abundance, this clonotype is medium-sized (0.01 to 0.1%). J is TRBJ1-1 and V is TRBV6-1; tentative D call: TRBD1 (5 bases). V was cut by 7 bases and J by 1 base, with 13 bases left in between. In germline, CDR1 is MNHNS, CDR2 SASEGT. The CDR3 runs to 14 residues. CDR3 coding DNA: TGTGCCAGCACCCCCAGGGCAGGGAACACTGAAGCTTTCTTT. It translates to CASTPRAGNTEAFF.

This clonotype came up a few times. The CDR3 coding sequence is TGTGCCAGCAGTTACTCCCAGGGGGCAAATGAGCAGTTCTTC. The encoded protein is CASSYSQGANEQFF. The chain joins TRBV6-5 to TRBJ2-1; 8 bases match TRBD1. The V and J ends lost 0 bases and 7 bases, in that order; junction bases with no gene match: 2. The germline gives CDR1 MNHEY, CDR2 SVGAGI. This CDR3 is built from 14 residues.

Sample share makes this clonotype medium-sized. The chain recombines TRBV6-1 with TRBJ2-1, with D perhaps TRBD2 (5 bases). The end of the DNA aligns better with TRBJ2-7, so the J call may be wrong. Per germline, CDR1 MNHNS and CDR2 SASEGT. The CDR3 has 12 amino acids. The CDR3: CASTGMGYEQYF. CDR3 sequence (DNA): TGTGCCAGCACGGGGATGGGATACGAGCAGTACTTC.

The table lists this clonotype with many counts. This chain connects TRBV7-3 to TRBJ2-2, with 11 positions matching TRBD1. The CDR3 is 17 amino acids. The trim removed 4 bases at V and 6 bases at J, leaving 10 bases unmatched. Germline CDR1 and CDR2: SGHTA and FQGTGA. CDR3 in DNA: TGTGCCAGCAGCTCACAACCGGGACAGGGGGGGGCCGGGGAGCTGTTTTTT. It codes for CASSSQPGQGGAGELFF.

This clonotype has just a few counts. The chain employs TRBV11-1 and TRBJ1-2; possible D gene TRBD1, 5 bases. Germline loops: CDR1 SGHAT, CDR2 FQDESV (reference sequence). Trimming took 3 bases from V and 8 from J, leaving 13 bases between them. This CDR3 is built from 13 residues. The CDR3 region has the DNA TGTGCCAGCAGCTTGTTCCAGGGCTACGGCTACACCTTC. It encodes CASSLFQGYGYTF.

This clonotype was observed a handful of times. This chain connects TRBV4-1 to TRBJ2-3; 7 bases match TRBD2. Per the germline V gene, CDR1 is MGHRA and CDR2 is YSYEKL. CDR3 length: 16 residues. V shed 5 bases and J 4 bases; nucleotides not matched to a gene: 12. The CDR3 spells CASSKGAAGVADTQYF. DNA of the CDR3: TGCGCCAGCAGCAAAGGGGCGGCGGGAGTTGCAGATACGCAGTATTTT.

This sequence joins TRBV6-1 and TRBJ1-6; D unresolved. The germline V gene has CDR1 MNHNS and CDR2 SASEGT. The CDR3 covers 14 residues. Trimming shortened V by 9 bases and J by 5 bases, and 14 bases separated the two germline ends. DNA of the CDR3: TGTGCCAGTAACCTGTGGGGAGATAATTCACCCCTCCACTTT. Translating gives CASNLWGDNSPLHF.

This clonotype has a count of ten or more. This chain uses TRBV6-1 with TRBJ2-1; weak D call: TRBD2 (6 bases). The CDR3 contains 15 residues. Germline CDR1 reads MNHNS; CDR2 reads SASEGT. The CDR3 here is CAILRNPGVVETQFF. For the CDR3, the DNA is TGTGCGATCCTCCGGAACCCGGGGGTGGTGGAGACCCAGTTCTTC.

By share, this clonotype counts as medium-sized. This chain joins TRBV7-2 and TRBJ2-5; unclear D gene. Germline CDR1 reads SGHTA; CDR2 reads FQGNSA. This CDR3 is 16 amino acids long. Trimming removed 1 base from V and 3 bases from J, with 15 bases in between. CDR3 DNA sequence: TGTGCCAGCAGCTTAGGCCTCGAAACAGCGAAAGAGACCCAGTACTTC. As protein: CASSLGLETAKETQYF.

This clonotype was picked up a small number of times. The genes are TRBV25-1 and TRBJ2-2; no definite D call. This CDR3 contains 15 residues. V lost 2 bases and J lost 0, with 7 bases in between. Germline values: CDR1 MGHDK, CDR2 SYGVNS. CDR3 nucleotide sequence: TGTGCCAGCAGTGAAGGCTATGCGAACACCGGGGAGCTGTTTTTT. Translated: CASSEGYANTGELFF.

This clonotype was observed a handful of times. The rearrangement joins TRBV6-1 to TRBJ2-1; D is unresolved. Germline V CDR1 and CDR2: MNHNS, SASEGT. V lost 10 bases, J lost 6 bases, and 13 bases lay in between. CDR3 length equals 12 residues. The CDR3 nucleotides are TGTGCCACCGAATTAGGGTCCAATGAGCAGTTCTTC. Encoded protein: CATELGSNEQFF.

The chain couples TRBV6-1 to TRBJ2-1; 10 bases are a match to TRBD2. Looked up from germline, CDR1 is MNHNS and CDR2 is SASEGT. V shed 3 bases, J shed 12 bases, and the junction held 17 bases outside the gene matches. The CDR3 length is 17 residues. The CDR3 loop reads CASSDQPSGGGTDTQFF. The DNA for the CDR3 is TGTGCCAGCAGTGACCAACCCAGCGGGGGGGGCACAGATACGCAGTTCTTC.

The rearrangement uses TRBV6-6 and TRBJ2-3; no reliable D call. This CDR3 contains 15 residues. Germline values: CDR1 MNHNY, CDR2 SVGAGI (reference sequence). Trimming stripped 2 bases from V and 2 bases from J, with 11 bases between. The chain's CDR3 is CASSYDPLTTDTQYF. As DNA, the CDR3 is TGTGCCAGCAGTTACGATCCGCTCACCACAGATACGCAGTATTTT.

This chain uses TRBV7-3 with TRBJ2-5, with 7 bases identical to TRBD2. The J call may be in error: the DNA end matches TRBJ2-1 better. Germline CDR1 is SGHTA and CDR2 is FQGTGA. The CDR3 length is 15 residues. CDR3 residues: CASSLSSGGDETQFF. CDR3 in DNA: TGTGCCAGCAGCTTATCTAGCGGAGGGGATGAGACCCAGTTCTTC.

This clonotype was seen at least ten times. The chain has TRBV7-3 and TRBJ2-4; 7 nucleotides line up with TRBD2. Near its end, the DNA agrees better with TRBJ2-5, so the J call may be wrong. Germline V gene data show CDR1 as SGHTA and CDR2 as FQGTGA. This CDR3 contains 14 residues. CDR3 nucleotide sequence: TGTGCCAGCAGCTCTTGGGGGGGGGTAGGGACCCAGTACTTC. As protein: CASSSWGGVGTQYF.

The chain has TRBV12-3 or TRBV12-4 and TRBJ2-3; the D gene could be TRBD1 or TRBD2 (7 bases each). Trimming stripped 3 bases from V and 8 bases from J, with 21 bases between. This CDR3 is 16 amino acids long. Here the CDR3 reads CASSFLAGGAPGTQYF. The CDR3 nucleotides read TGTGCCAGCAGTTTCTTGGCAGGGGGGGCCCCCGGTACGCAGTATTTT.

This clonotype was seen at least ten times. The chain employs TRBV6-1 and TRBJ2-3, with D uncertain. Germline V gene lookup returns CDR1 MNHNS and CDR2 SASEGT. The V and J ends lost 7 bases and 2 bases respectively, with 13 bases between them. There are 14 residues in the CDR3. The CDR3 here is CASIPGFYTDTQYF. The CDR3 DNA reads as TGTGCCAGCATCCCCGGGTTTTACACAGATACGCAGTATTTT.

This clonotype is termed medium-sized. This sequence joins TRBV6-1 and TRBJ2-1, with a weak D call TRBD1 (6 bases). The J call may be incorrect, as the DNA end agrees better with TRBJ2-7. The CDR3 is 14 residues long. Germline CDR1 MNHNS, CDR2 SASEGT. CDR3: CASSEVNRAYEQYF. The CDR3 nucleotides are TGTGCCAGCAGTGAAGTCAACAGGGCCTACGAGCAGTACTTC.